A single sample is the source of the 23 T cell receptor beta chains below, sequenced in a study of spatial heterogeneity in lung cancer. Findings and caveats of the study: For expanded intratumoral alpha and beta TCRs, counts tracked tumor mutation counts.

Noted time point: sample taken at primary tumor resection. TCRdb analysed the 5' RACE reads with MiXCR anew, one entry per CDR3 protein. The top ten hold 9% to 12% of the sample, which has tens of thousands of distinct CDR3 sequences, approximately 6.5% seen once. These receptors have no identified antigens. Sequenced material: lung tumor tissue, taken at surgery. The receptors were gathered from a male donor with early-stage non-small cell lung cancer.

This clonotype occurred many times. For the CDR3, the DNA is TGTGCCAATTGGACTAGCGGGACGAGCACAGATACGCAGTATTTT. Amino acids: CANWTSGTSTDTQYF. The chain carries TRBV19 and TRBJ2-3; TRBD2 matches 12 bases. V lost 10 bases, J lost 0 bases, and 5 bases stayed unmatched. The CDR3 runs to 15 residues. CDR1 is LNHDA and CDR2 is SQIVND in the germline V gene (reference sequence). Complete variable domain (other parts from reference TRBV19 and TRBJ2-3): DGGITQSPKYLFRKEGQNVTLSCEQNLNHDAMYWYRQDPGQGLRLIYYSQIVNDFQKGDIAEGYSVSREKKESFPLTVTSAQKNPTAFYLCANWTSGTSTDTQYFGPGTRLTVL.

Many counts were recorded for this clonotype. The chain is built from TRBV28 and TRBJ2-4; 7 nucleotides line up with TRBD2. Germline V gene lookup returns CDR1 MDHEN and CDR2 SYDVKM. The CDR3 length is 16 residues. The V gene end was trimmed by 4 bases and the J gene end by 5 bases; junction bases not matched to a gene: 11. CDR3 coding DNA: TGTGCCAGCAGTTCCCCGAGGCGGGAGAAGGAAAACATTCAGTACTTC. Translation gives CASSSPRREKENIQYF.

By sample fraction, this clonotype is medium-sized. The chain has TRBV3-1 and TRBJ2-7; 11 bases fit TRBD1. Unmatched junction bases numbered 2, after V lost 4 bases and J lost 3 bases. From germline, CDR1 is LGHDT and CDR2 YNNKEL (reference sequence). This CDR3 contains 14 residues. CDR3 loop: CASSPGQGVYEQYF. CDR3 sequence (DNA): TGTGCCAGCAGCCCGGGACAGGGGGTCTACGAGCAGTACTTC.

This clonotype has at least ten counts. The chain carries TRBV27 and TRBJ2-5; the match to TRBD1 covers 8 bases. V shed 8 bases, J shed 6 bases, and the junction held 14 bases outside the gene matches. Germline V gene lookup returns CDR1 MNHEY and CDR2 SMNVEV (reference sequence). The CDR3 loop spans 15 amino acids. Here the CDR3 DNA reads TGTGCCAGCGAAAGCCGATCGGACAGGGTGAAGACCCAGTACTTC. Its protein is CASESRSDRVKTQYF.

At least ten counts were recorded for this clonotype. This chain links TRBV5-1 with TRBJ2-3; 11 bases are shared with TRBD1. CDR1 is SGHRS and CDR2 is YFSETQ in the germline V gene. This CDR3 contains 14 residues. V trimming: 4 bases; J trimming: 3 bases; junction bases outside the gene matches: 1. In DNA, the CDR3 is TGCGCCAGCAGCGGACAGGGGGCGACAGATACGCAGTATTTT. It codes for CASSGQGATDTQYF.

This clonotype was observed many times. CDR3 sequence: CATSPWGNTGELFF. In DNA form, the CDR3 reads TGTGCCACCAGCCCATGGGGAAACACCGGGGAGCTGTTTTTT. The chain is built from TRBV15 and TRBJ2-2; D remains unclear. Germline loops: CDR1 LNHNV, CDR2 YYDKDF (reference sequence). The CDR3 totals 14 residues. V shed 5 bases and J shed 2 bases, with 9 bases lying between them.

The chain couples TRBV6-1 to TRBJ1-5, with D unclear. V dropped 3 bases and J dropped 10 bases, with 7 bases sitting between them. The length of the CDR3 is 11 residues. Per germline, CDR1 MNHNS and CDR2 SASEGT. The DNA for the CDR3 is TGTGCCAGCAGTGATCTGGGACCCCAGCATTTT. This gives the protein CASSDLGPQHF.

This clonotype was seen repeatedly, ten times or more. A read error may account for a junction end that differs from germline. The chain joins TRBV9 to TRBJ2-2; 11 bases map to TRBD2. This CDR3 spans 16 amino acids. The germline CDR1 and CDR2 sequences are SGDLS and YYNGEE. CDR3 sequence (DNA): TGTGCCAGCACGGTACTAGCGGGGGCGAACACCGTGGAGCTGTTTTTT. Amino acids: CASTVLAGANTVELFF.

This clonotype occurred many times. The gene calls are TRBV28 and TRBJ1-2; D not certain. The CDR3 is 12 residues long. The germline V gene has CDR1 MDHEN and CDR2 SYDVKM. The germline V and J ends were trimmed by 8 bases and 3 bases, with 10 bases remaining between them. CDR3 amino acids: CASSGVDYGYTF. The DNA for the CDR3 is TGTGCCAGCTCTGGGGTGGACTATGGCTACACCTTC.

This clonotype was picked up many times. The chain has TRBV9 and TRBJ1-5; D gene uncertain. The length of the CDR3 is 15 residues. V was pared by 0 bases and J by 8 bases, with 15 bases between. From germline, CDR1 is SGDLS and CDR2 YYNGEE. CDR3 amino acids: CASSVGPLNGEPQHF. The CDR3 coding sequence is TGTGCCAGCAGCGTAGGGCCCCTTAATGGGGAGCCCCAGCATTTT.

The table lists this clonotype with many counts. The gene calls are TRBV6-2 or TRBV6-3 and TRBJ1-2; TRBD1 agrees at 8 bases. V was clipped by 0 bases and J by 4 bases; unmatched bases: 4. Germline V gene sequence: CDR1 MNHEY, CDR2 SVGEGT. This CDR3 has 15 residues. As DNA, the CDR3 is TGTGCCAGCAGTTACTCTTTCCAGGGGGCCTATGGCTACACCTTC. This sequence encodes CASSYSFQGAYGYTF.

This chain links TRBV20-1 with TRBJ2-3; possible D gene TRBD2, 5 bases. This CDR3 region has 14 residues. Trimming cost V 3 bases and J 3 bases, with 13 bases left between them. Germline lookup yields CDR1 DFQATT and CDR2 SNEGSKA (reference sequence). CDR3 coding DNA: TGCAGTGCTAGTGTAGCGATTGCGACAGATACGCAGTATTTT. Residues: CSASVAIATDTQYF.

This clonotype showed up just a few times. This chain links TRBV5-1 with TRBJ2-6; D call uncertain. Deletions cut 7 bases from V and 0 bases from J, with 11 bases between. The CDR3 is 15 residues long. Germline CDR1 and CDR2: SGHRS and YFSETQ. The DNA for the CDR3 is TGCGCCAGCCTCCCGGACCTCTCTGGGGCCAACGTCCTGACTTTC. It translates to CASLPDLSGANVLTF.

A remark on this clonotype: Germline is not matched at one junction end, which may reflect a read error. The rearrangement links TRBV7-2 to TRBJ2-6; D gene unclear. This CDR3 has 15 amino acids. In germline, CDR1 is SGHTA, CDR2 FQGNSA. CDR3 amino acids: CVSSALLSGVNVLTF. The DNA of the CDR3 is TGTGTCAGCAGCGCCCTTCTCTCTGGGGTCAACGTCCTGACTTTC. The full variable domain, in which reference TRBV7-2 and TRBJ2-6 provide the parts outside the CDR3, is GAGVSQSPSNKVTEKGKDVELRCDPISGHTALYWYRQSLGQGLEFLIYFQGNSAPDKSGLPSDRFSAERTGGSVSTLTIQRTQQEDSAVYLCVSSALLSGVNVLTFGAGSRLTVL.

This clonotype was counted ten times or more. The chain joins TRBV7-6 to TRBJ2-5, with 10 bases fitting TRBD2. This CDR3 spans 18 amino acids. The germline CDR1 and CDR2 sequences are SGHVS and FNYEAQ. V was clipped by 2 bases and J by 2 bases; unmatched bases: 11. As DNA, the CDR3 is TGTGCCAGCAGCTTAATTACTAGCGGGACCGGGGGACAAGAGACCCAGTACTTC. Translated: CASSLITSGTGGQETQYF.

This clonotype occurred many times. The chain links TRBV28 to TRBJ2-3; unclear D gene. With 3 bases removed from V and 6 bases from J, the gap between germline ends came to 4 bases. CDR3 size: 11 residues. From germline, CDR1 is MDHEN and CDR2 SYDVKM. CDR3 nucleotides: TGTGCCAGCAGTTTTTGGGATACGCAGTATTTT. It codes for CASSFWDTQYF.

The chain couples TRBV5-6 to TRBJ1-6, with a weak D call TRBD1 (5 bases). This CDR3 has 17 residues. Germline-derived CDR1 and CDR2 are SGHDT and YYEEEE. V lost 2 bases and J lost 7, with 19 bases in between. For the CDR3, the DNA is TGTGCCAGCAGCTTCTTGAGAGGGGCCCGTCGAAATTCACCCCTCCACTTT. Protein product: CASSFLRGARRNSPLHF.

There are many counts of this clonotype. The chain has TRBV12-3 or TRBV12-4 and TRBJ2-5; D gene unclear. This CDR3 has 11 amino acids. Trimming shortened V by 6 bases and J by 4 bases, and 6 bases separated the two germline ends. CDR3 bases: TGTGCCAGCAGAAGTAGAGAGACCCAGTACTTC. Translating it yields CASRSRETQYF.

This clonotype was seen only once. With a much larger clone just one base away, this may be a read error. The V gene is TRBV7-3, the J gene TRBJ2-3; D may be TRBD1 (7 bases). V was pared by 5 bases and J by 9 bases, with 15 bases between. The CDR3 length is 13 residues. CDR1 SGHTA and CDR2 FQGTGA come from the germline V gene. CDR3 sequence (DNA): TGTGCCAGCAGCACCACAGGGGAGGAAACGCAGTATTTT. As protein: CASSTTGEETQYF. Supplemented by reference TRBV7-3 and TRBJ2-3, the full variable domain reads GAGVSQTPSNKVTEKGKYVELRCDPISGHTALYWYRQSLGQGPEFLIYFQGTGAADDSGLPNDRFFAVRPEGSVSTLKIQRTERGDSAVYLCASSTTGEETQYFGPGTRLTVL.

This clonotype has at least ten counts. The V call is TRBV6-5, the J call TRBJ2-4; 8 nucleotides match TRBD1. This CDR3 contains 20 residues. Trimming took 5 bases from V and 0 from J; bases not matched to a gene: 18. CDR1 MNHEY and CDR2 SVGAGI come from the germline V gene. CDR3 bases: TGTGCCAGCAGTACCTTCCCCCCGGGACAGGTCGAAATAGCCAAAAACATTCAGTACTTC. The encoded protein is CASSTFPPGQVEIAKNIQYF.

This clonotype was counted a few times. The rearrangement joins TRBV28 to TRBJ2-2; D is unresolved. Trimming removed 2 bases from V and 5 bases from J, with 9 bases in between. The CDR3 is 14 amino acids. In germline, CDR1 is MDHEN, CDR2 SYDVKM. DNA of the CDR3: TGTGCCAGCAGTTTACATTCCGTTACCGGGGAGCTGTTTTTT. Amino acids: CASSLHSVTGELFF.

In DNA, the CDR3 is TGCGCCAGCAGCTACGGGGAGCAGTACTACGAGCAGTACTTC. Amino acids: CASSYGEQYYEQYF. The rearrangement links TRBV5-1 to TRBJ2-7; D possibly corresponds to TRBD2 (5 bases). Trimming removed 3 bases from V and 3 bases from J, with 13 bases in between. Germline CDR1 SGHRS, CDR2 YFSETQ. The CDR3 sequence is 14 residues long.

The chain carries TRBV7-8 and TRBJ2-7; D not certain. CDR3 length: 17 residues. Germline assignment: CDR1 SGHVS and CDR2 FQNEAQ. The V end lost 4 bases, the J end lost 3 bases, and 22 bases lay between the germline ends. DNA for the CDR3: TGTGCCAGCAGCTCACGTGCGAGCGCCCATCGACTCTACGAGCAGTACTTC. This codes for CASSSRASAHRLYEQYF.